This TCR beta chain is from a study of metastatic and nonmetastatic thyroid tumors. Study in general: From malignant and benign thyroid patients, repertoires in blood and in tumor or nodule tissue were compared. Study-level findings and limits: Reported TCR beta diversity, measured in blood and tumor, was significantly higher for malignant thyroid tumors than for benign nodules.

Treatment of any kind had been given to no patient before thyroid surgery. This clone ranks as medium-sized. Its antigen is still unknown. Germline V lookup: CDR1 KGHDR, CDR2 SFDVKD. V gave up 1 base and J gave up 8 bases; unmatched junction bases: 5. The CDR3 covers 15 residues. Authors' processing steps: Clinicopathological groups differed in CDR3, with these differences serving to build a distant-metastasis classifier for papillary thyroid cancer. MiXCR was used by TCRdb to re-call the PCR reads. The authors' filters were not applied to this entry. The sample records approximately 7,800 clones, around 28% being singletons.

The chain is built from TRBV24-1 and TRBJ2-1; 9 bases are a match to TRBD2. The receptor was derived from a female donor with papillary thyroid cancer or a benign thyroid nodule (not recorded which). Some clones in this sample may be carry-over from other donors' samples. The sequencing sample was made of adjacent normal tissue. As DNA, the CDR3 is TGTGCCACCAGTGATTTAGCGGGAGGTAGGGATGAGCAGTTCTTC. Translated, it gives CATSDLAGGRDEQFF.